These 32 T cell receptor beta chains were all obtained from the same sample, sequenced in a study of cytomegalovirus exposure and HLA in healthy donors. The PCR ran on 60 Vbeta and 13 Jbeta primers. Clones were sequenced by immunoSEQ multiplex PCR, and TCRdb holds only the in-frame ones, with some missing. The sample holds fewer than 200,000 clones. What was sequenced was PBMCs. Receptors originate from a man aged 30 to 39 in good health and CMV-seronegative.

The rearrangement joins TRBV2 to TRBJ1-4; no definite D call. Trimming pared 4 bases from V and 8 bases from J, leaving 14 bases between. The CDR3 is made up of 14 amino acids. The germline V gene has CDR1 SNHLY and CDR2 FYNNEI. CDR3 region: CASSGGVREEKLFF. CDR3 sequence (DNA): TGTGCCAGCAGTGGCGGCGTAAGGGAGGAAAAACTGTTTTTT.

The chain carries TRBV29-1 and TRBJ2-7, with TRBD1 matching over 9 bases. Losses at the gene ends were 4 bases for V and 2 bases for J; bases not matched to a gene: 6. CDR1 and CDR2 (germline): SQVTM, ANQGSEA. The CDR3 runs to 14 residues. The DNA for the CDR3 is TGCAGCGTTGGGGGGACAGGGCCAACCTACGAGCAGTACTTC. Translated: CSVGGTGPTYEQYF.

This chain joins TRBV7-2 and TRBJ2-3, with 10 bases matching TRBD2. V lost 1 base to trimming and J lost 2 bases; unmatched junction nucleotides: 3. Germline-derived CDR1 and CDR2 are SGHTA and FQGNSA. The CDR3 spans 16 residues. The CDR3 region is CASSLERGGLTDTQYF. In nucleotides, the CDR3 is TGTGCCAGCAGCTTAGAGCGGGGGGGACTCACAGATACGCAGTATTTT.

The chain uses TRBV12-5 and TRBJ2-5; 8 bases are shared with TRBD1. This CDR3 contains 14 residues. With 8 bases clipped from V and 1 base from J, the junction kept 6 bases outside the gene matches. Per the germline V gene, CDR1 is LGHNT and CDR2 is FRNRAP. The CDR3 protein is CASSTGVTQETQYF. CDR3 DNA: TGTGCTAGTTCGACAGGGGTAACCCAAGAGACCCAGTACTTC. The full variable domain, completed using reference TRBV12-5 and TRBJ2-5, is DARVTQTPRHKVTEMGQEVTMRCQPILGHNTVFWYRQTMMQGLELLAYFRNRAPLDDSGMPKDRFSAEMPDATLATLKIQPSEPRDSAVYFCASSTGVTQETQYFGPGTRLLVL.

The chain has TRBV2 and TRBJ2-3; 9 bases are shared with TRBD1. Germline-derived CDR1 and CDR2 are SNHLY and FYNNEI. The CDR3 length is 15 residues. The trim removed 1 base at V and 5 bases at J, leaving 4 bases unmatched. For the CDR3, the DNA is TGTGCCAGCAGTGAAGAGGGACAGGGAATAGATACGCAGTATTTT. This gives the protein CASSEEGQGIDTQYF.

The genes are TRBV2 and TRBJ2-5; D might be TRBD1 (6 bases). With the DNA end fitting TRBJ2-7 better, the J assignment may be wrong. The CDR3 runs to 14 residues. Germline CDR1 and CDR2: SNHLY and FYNNEI. The CDR3 reads CASSEWIQGYEQYF. The CDR3 region has the DNA TGTGCCAGCAGTGAATGGATACAGGGATACGAGCAGTACTTC.

The CDR3 DNA reads as TGTGCCAGCAGCACCTTAGCGGGAACCATCTACGAGCAGTACTTC. This codes for CASSTLAGTIYEQYF. This rearrangement joins TRBV7-2 to TRBJ2-7; 8 bases line up with TRBD2. Germline V gene lookup returns CDR1 SGHTA and CDR2 FQGNSA. Trimming cost V 5 bases and J 3 bases; bases outside gene matches: 9. This CDR3 comprises 15 residues.

The rearrangement joins TRBV28 to TRBJ2-5; D perhaps matches TRBD1 (6 bases). With the DNA end fitting TRBJ2-7 better, the J assignment may be wrong. The CDR3 totals 17 residues. Germline CDR1 MDHEN, CDR2 SYDVKM. CDR3 sequence (DNA): TGTGCCAGCAGCTTCATCAGGGGCAAGGATTATCAACACGAGCAGTACTTC. Protein: CASSFIRGKDYQHEQYF.

This chain links TRBV14 with TRBJ2-1, with 8 positions matching TRBD2. This CDR3 has 17 residues. Germline-derived CDR1 and CDR2 are SGHDN and FVKESK. Trimming took 6 bases from V and 8 from J; bases not matched to a gene: 18. The CDR3 sequence is CASSSLFVGLGEDEQFF. CDR3 sequence (DNA): TGTGCCAGCAGTTCTCTCTTCGTGGGACTAGGGGAGGATGAGCAGTTCTTC.

The chain uses TRBV29-1 and TRBJ2-2; no clear D. Germline V gene lookup returns CDR1 SQVTM and CDR2 ANQGSEA. The V gene lost 0 bases and the J gene lost 5 bases, with 4 bases spanning the gap. This CDR3 contains 12 residues. The CDR3 protein is CSVEDQTGELFF. In DNA form, the CDR3 reads TGCAGCGTTGAAGATCAGACCGGGGAGCTGTTTTTT.

This chain joins TRBV27 and TRBJ2-7; possibly TRBD2 for D (5 bases). The V gene's germline CDR1 is MNHEY and CDR2 SMNVEV (reference sequence). Trimming shortened V by 4 bases and J by 2 bases, and 6 bases separated the two germline ends. This CDR3 is built from 12 residues. As DNA, the CDR3 is TGTGCCAGCAGTTCCGGGACCTACGAGCAGTACTTC. It is translated as CASSSGTYEQYF.

The V call is TRBV28, the J call TRBJ1-5; TRBD1 is a possible D gene (6 bases). Germline V lookup: CDR1 MDHEN, CDR2 SYDVKM. The CDR3 is 16 residues long. V lost 6 bases and J lost 4, with 19 bases in between. CDR3 in amino acids: CASRIPLGRGNQPQHF. The CDR3 nucleotides are TGTGCCAGCAGAATCCCCCTCGGCAGGGGAAATCAGCCCCAGCATTTT. Full variable domain (outside the CDR3, taken from reference TRBV28 and TRBJ1-5): DVKVTQSSRYLVKRTGEKVFLECVQDMDHENMFWYRQDPGLGLRLIYFSYDVKMKEKGDIPEGYSVSREKKERFSLILESASTNQTSMYLCASRIPLGRGNQPQHFGDGTRLSIL.

The chain recombines TRBV7-6 with TRBJ2-1; TRBD2 matches 14 bases. V lost 5 bases to trimming and J lost 7 bases; unmatched junction nucleotides: 4. CDR1 is SGHVS and CDR2 is FNYEAQ in the germline V gene. The CDR3 consists of 15 residues. The CDR3 sequence: CASSEGLAGVNEQFF. In DNA, the CDR3 is TGTGCCAGCAGCGAGGGACTAGCGGGAGTAAATGAGCAGTTCTTC. Supplemented by reference TRBV7-6 and TRBJ2-1, the full variable domain reads GAGVSQSPRYKVTKRGQDVALRCDPISGHVSLYWYRQALGQGPEFLTYFNYEAQQDKSGLPNDRFSAERPEGSISTLTIQRTEQRDSAMYRCASSEGLAGVNEQFFGPGTRLTVL.

V and J are TRBV18 and TRBJ2-7; D unresolved. Per the germline V gene, CDR1 is KGHSH and CDR2 is LQKENI. V lost 0 bases and J lost 3, with 15 bases in between. This CDR3 has 16 residues. The CDR3 protein is CASSPPFHGQNYEQYF. DNA for the CDR3: TGTGCCAGCTCACCACCCTTCCATGGGCAGAACTACGAGCAGTACTTC.

This chain joins TRBV19 and TRBJ1-2; 7 bases map to TRBD1. The CDR3 runs to 15 residues. V lost 2 bases to trimming and J lost 4 bases; unmatched junction nucleotides: 7. Per germline, CDR1 LNHDA and CDR2 SQIVND (reference sequence). CDR3 DNA: TGTGCCAGTAGTATAATCGGAGGGGGCAGCTATGGCTACACCTTC. Its protein is CASSIIGGGSYGYTF. The full variable domain, with the rest looked up from reference TRBV19 and TRBJ1-2, is DGGITQSPKYLFRKEGQNVTLSCEQNLNHDAMYWYRQDPGQGLRLIYYSQIVNDFQKGDIAEGYSVSREKKESFPLTVTSAQKNPTAFYLCASSIIGGGSYGYTFGSGTRLTVV.

The chain uses TRBV7-8 and TRBJ2-3; D may be TRBD2 (5 bases). The CDR3 is 13 amino acids. V was pared by 4 bases and J by 5 bases, with 10 bases between. The germline gives CDR1 SGHVS, CDR2 FQNEAQ. As DNA, the CDR3 is TGTGCCAGCAGCTCAGGAGGAGAAGATACGCAGTATTTT. Translated, it gives CASSSGGEDTQYF.

CDR3 loop: CASSFASQNEQYF. The CDR3 DNA reads as TGTGCCAGCAGCTTTGCCTCCCAGAACGAGCAGTACTTC. V usage is TRBV5-5 and J usage is TRBJ2-7, with unresolved D. Germline-derived CDR1 and CDR2 are SGHKS and YYEKEE (reference sequence). V was clipped by 2 bases and J by 5 bases, with 11 bases between them. The CDR3 loop spans 13 amino acids.

In regard to this clone: At one end, the junction sequence differs from germline, possibly due to a read error. The V gene is TRBV18, the J gene TRBJ2-7; D gene ambiguous. This CDR3 comprises 13 residues. The germline gives CDR1 KGHSH, CDR2 LQKENI. The CDR3 loop reads CASSPPGSSEQYF. The CDR3 DNA is TGTGCCAGCTCACCCCCGGGTTCCTCCGAGCAGTACTTC.

V usage is TRBV4-2 and J usage is TRBJ2-5; 7 nucleotides match TRBD2. With 5 bases clipped from V and 3 bases from J, the junction kept 9 bases outside the gene matches. The CDR3 totals 15 residues. The germline CDR1 and CDR2 sequences are LGHNA and YNFKEQ. CDR3 coding DNA: TGTGCCAGCAGCAGGAGCGGGAAGGTTGAAGAGACCCAGTACTTC. This translates into CASSRSGKVEETQYF.

This chain connects TRBV7-2 to TRBJ1-1, with D perhaps matching TRBD1 (6 bases). Germline values: CDR1 SGHTA, CDR2 FQGNSA. Trimming stripped 5 bases from V and 11 bases from J, with 15 bases between. The CDR3 extends over 12 amino acids. The CDR3 protein is CASSRTQGRAFF. The CDR3 DNA reads TGTGCCAGCAGCAGAACTCAGGGGCGTGCTTTCTTT.

DNA of the CDR3: TGTGCCAGCAGCTTAGTGGGATCGGCGGGGGGCCTCGGGGAGCAGTTCTTC. This codes for CASSLVGSAGGLGEQFF. The rearrangement joins TRBV7-2 to TRBJ2-1; 8 bases map to TRBD2. CDR1 SGHTA and CDR2 FQGNSA come from the germline V gene. This CDR3 is built from 17 residues. Losses at the gene ends were 1 base for V and 10 bases for J; bases not matched to a gene: 15.

The chain links TRBV19 to TRBJ2-6; D not certain. The V gene's germline CDR1 is LNHDA and CDR2 SQIVND (reference sequence). This CDR3 has 18 amino acids. The V end was cut by 3 bases, the J end by 1 base, with 16 bases between. The CDR3 coding sequence is TGTGCCAGTAGTATTCAAGAGGTCATCAGTTCTGGGGCCAACGTCCTGACTTTC. Protein product: CASSIQEVISSGANVLTF.

The V gene is TRBV5-1, the J gene TRBJ1-5, with D maybe TRBD1 (5 bases). The V and J ends lost 0 bases and 0 bases respectively, with 16 bases between them. This CDR3 contains 18 residues. The germline V gene encodes CDR1 SGHRS and CDR2 YFSETQ. The CDR3 nucleotides are TGCGCCAGCAGCTTGGGCAGGGTCCCCTATGATAGCAATCAGCCCCAGCATTTT. Protein product: CASSLGRVPYDSNQPQHF.

The chain employs TRBV19 and TRBJ1-2; D is possibly TRBD1 (5 bases). This CDR3 region has 12 residues. Germline V gene lookup returns CDR1 LNHDA and CDR2 SQIVND (reference sequence). V was clipped by 7 bases and J by 2 bases, with 8 bases between them. CDR3 sequence: CASTGWNYGYTF. The CDR3 nucleotides are TGTGCCAGTACAGGGTGGAACTATGGCTACACCTTC.

V usage is TRBV27 and J usage is TRBJ2-3; D is possibly TRBD2 (5 bases). Trimming took off 1 base at V and 2 bases at J, with 16 bases between the two ends. Germline-derived CDR1 and CDR2 are MNHEY and SMNVEV (reference sequence). The length of the CDR3 is 17 residues. The CDR3 region has the DNA TGTGCCAGCAGTTTATTGGGAGCGGATCCGAACACAGATACGCAGTATTTT. Its protein is CASSLLGADPNTDTQYF.

The chain joins TRBV28 to TRBJ2-2; TRBD2 matches at 8 bases. Germline V gives CDR1 MDHEN, CDR2 SYDVKM. This CDR3 has 19 amino acids. J lost 4 bases, V lost 5 bases, and 18 bases had no gene match. This chain's CDR3 is CASSPRREGPSWGTGELFF. The DNA of the CDR3 is TGTGCCAGCAGTCCCCGCCGGGAGGGCCCTTCTTGGGGCACCGGGGAGCTGTTTTTT.

The chain is built from TRBV4-1 and TRBJ1-5; 11 bases are a match to TRBD1. The CDR3 covers 15 residues. V lost 0 bases to trimming and J lost 7 bases; unmatched junction nucleotides: 2. CDR1 is MGHRA, CDR2 YSYEKL, per germline. The CDR3 sequence: CASSQDGQGAQPQHF. In DNA form, the CDR3 reads TGCGCCAGCAGCCAAGATGGACAGGGGGCACAGCCCCAGCATTTT.

This sequence joins TRBV6-4 and TRBJ2-7; 7 positions agree with TRBD1. CDR1 MRHNA and CDR2 SNTAGT come from the germline V gene. The CDR3 spans 14 residues. The V gene end was trimmed by 4 bases and the J gene end by 6 bases; junction bases not matched to a gene: 9. CDR3 residues: CASSAGVEGAEQYF. DNA of the CDR3: TGTGCCAGCAGTGCCGGCGTCGAGGGGGCCGAGCAGTACTTC.

The rearrangement links TRBV2 to TRBJ1-5, with D uncertain. V was trimmed by 4 bases and J by 4 bases, leaving 8 bases between them. Germline V lookup: CDR1 SNHLY, CDR2 FYNNEI. This CDR3 spans 13 amino acids. The CDR3 sequence is CASSVLPNQPQHF. The DNA of the CDR3 is TGTGCCAGCAGTGTCCTCCCTAATCAGCCCCAGCATTTT.

The rearrangement uses TRBV30 and TRBJ1-3; possible D gene TRBD1, 6 bases. V lost 5 bases and J 2 bases, leaving 13 bases between the germline ends. Germline CDR1 GTSNPN, CDR2 SVGIG (reference sequence). This CDR3 has 14 amino acids. This CDR3 is CAWRDTLTGNTIYF. CDR3 sequence (DNA): TGTGCCTGGCGGGACACTCTCACTGGAAACACCATATATTTT.

The rearrangement links TRBV4-1 to TRBJ1-5; D gene ambiguous. Germline V gene sequence: CDR1 MGHRA, CDR2 YSYEKL. Trimming took 2 bases from V and 6 from J, leaving 14 bases between them. The CDR3 totals 15 residues. The CDR3 DNA is TGCGCCAGCAGCCAAAACGGCCAGGTGAGTCAGCCCCAGCATTTT. It specifies CASSQNGQVSQPQHF.

V gene TRBV6-1 combines with J gene TRBJ1-2; D is undetermined. Germline lookup yields CDR1 MNHNS and CDR2 SASEGT. CDR3 length equals 13 residues. V lost 7 bases and J lost 0, with 9 bases in between. The CDR3 loop reads CASKLATNYGYTF. In DNA form, the CDR3 reads TGTGCCAGCAAGTTGGCCACTAACTATGGCTACACCTTC.